Listed below are T cell receptor beta chains from one sample, sequenced in a study of blood T cell repertoires in COVID-19. Using immunoSEQ multiplex PCR, the repertoire was profiled, and TCRdb retains in-frame clones only, with some absent. The data hold around 290,000 clones, with 75% to 90% observed a single time. The material sequenced was PBMCs or T cells enriched from blood (not recorded which). The receptor set was obtained from a woman aged 40 to 55 who had recovered from COVID-19. The CDR3 runs from the conserved cysteine through the conserved F or W. The D gene is left open where the match is weak.

J: TRBJ2-5; D: TRBD2; V: TRBV30; DNA: TGTGCCTGGATGACTAGCGGGGGAAGCGAGACCCAGTACTTC; CDR3: CAWMTSGGSETQYF
J: TRBJ2-2; D: TRBD2; V: TRBV5-1; DNA: TGCGCCAGCAGCAATCCGGGACTAGCGTCGAACGGGGAGCTGTTTTTT; CDR3: CASSNPGLASNGELFF
J: TRBJ1-1; D: .; V: TRBV15; DNA: TGTGCCACCAGCAGAGATTCAGGGCCGAACACTGAAGCTTTCTTT; CDR3: CATSRDSGPNTEAFF
J: TRBJ1-2; D: .; V: TRBV19; DNA: TGTGCCAGTAGTATCCCAGTCGGGAACTATGGCTACACCTTC; CDR3: CASSIPVGNYGYTF
J: TRBJ2-1; D: TRBD2; V: TRBV6-5; DNA: TGTGCCAGCAGACCCGGCACGGGGGGAGAGCAGTTCTTC; CDR3: CASRPGTGGEQFF
J: TRBJ2-1; D: .; V: TRBV5-1; DNA: TGCGCCAGCAGCTTGGGTGCGGGACAGTCCTACAATGAGCAGTTCTTC; CDR3: CASSLGAGQSYNEQFF
J: TRBJ2-7; D: .; V: TRBV2; DNA: TGTGCCAGCAGTGAGTTTCTCTACGAGCAGTACTTC; CDR3: CASSEFLYEQYF
J: TRBJ2-2; D: .; V: TRBV19; DNA: TGTGCCAGTAGTATTACAGGGATAGTAACCGGGGAGCTGTTTTTT; CDR3: CASSITGIVTGELFF
J: TRBJ2-3; D: TRBD2; V: TRBV19; DNA: TGTGCCAGTCGAGCGACCGGGACTAGCGGGGGGCTAGATACGCAGTATTTT; CDR3: CASRATGTSGGLDTQYF
J: TRBJ1-2; D: .; V: TRBV25-1; DNA: TGTGCCAGCAGTGAGGAAGGAGGTTTTAACTATGGCTACACCTTC; CDR3: CASSEEGGFNYGYTF
J: TRBJ1-2; D: .; V: TRBV9; DNA: TGTGCCAGCAGCGTAGGGCACGATGGCTACACCTTC; CDR3: CASSVGHDGYTF
J: TRBJ1-2; D: TRBD1; V: TRBV19; DNA: TGTGCCAGTAGTATATCAGGGGGCGACTATGGCTACACCTTC; CDR3: CASSISGGDYGYTF
J: TRBJ1-1; D: .; V: TRBV19; DNA: TGTGCCAGTAGTCTTGACAGTGGGGTAGGTGAAGCTTTCTTT; CDR3: CASSLDSGVGEAFF
J: TRBJ1-2; D: TRBD1; V: TRBV6-1; DNA: TGTGCCAGCAGTGCAGCCCCCGGGACAGCCCTTTATGGCTACACCTTC; CDR3: CASSAAPGTALYGYTF
J: TRBJ2-1; D: TRBD2; V: TRBV7-9; DNA: TGTGCCAGCAGCTGGGGCGGTAGCGGGCCCTCCTACAATGAGCAGTTCTTC; CDR3: CASSWGGSGPSYNEQFF
J: TRBJ1-1; D: .; V: TRBV4-1; DNA: TGCGCCAGCAGCCCCGTAATGGGGGGGACTGAAGCTTTCTTT; CDR3: CASSPVMGGTEAFF
J: TRBJ2-5; D: .; V: TRBV7-8; DNA: TGTGCCAGCAGCTTCGGGAGATGGGAGACCCAGTACTTC; CDR3: CASSFGRWETQYF
J: TRBJ1-5; D: .; V: TRBV6-5; DNA: TGTGCCAGCAGTTACCTTCCAGGTATTGATCAGCCCCAGCATTTT; CDR3: CASSYLPGIDQPQHF
J: TRBJ2-2; D: TRBD1; V: TRBV6-6; DNA: TGTGCCAGCATCGGACAGGGGATCACCGGGGAGCTGTTTTTT; CDR3: CASIGQGITGELFF
J: TRBJ1-2; D: .; V: TRBV20-1; DNA: TGCAGTGCTAGTAAGGGGGGGAAGTTCGATGGCTACACCTTC; CDR3: CSASKGGKFDGYTF
J: TRBJ2-5; D: .; V: TRBV3-1/TRBV3-2; DNA: TGTGCCAGCAGCCAAACCTTCGGCCAAGAGACCCAGTACTTC; CDR3: CASSQTFGQETQYF
J: TRBJ1-1; D: TRBD1; V: TRBV30; DNA: TGTGCCTGTATCGCTGGGGACAGGGGGGACACTGAAGCTTTCTTT; CDR3: CACIAGDRGDTEAFF
J: TRBJ1-3; D: TRBD1; V: TRBV11-2; DNA: TGTGCCAGCAGCCAGGGGACAGGGTCTGGAAACACCATATATTTT; CDR3: CASSQGTGSGNTIYF